This T cell receptor (beta chain) was identified in a study of OX40 agonist ivuxolimab in advanced cancers. For the study at large: Averaging roughly 60 years in age, with a range of roughly 20 to 79, the cohort was around 83% male.

This table comes from immunoSEQ multiplex PCR, and its TCRdb copy is limited to in-frame clones, with some not included. Counted here are around 67,000 clones, roughly four fifths occurring once; the ten biggest clones make up over 2%. V was pared by 6 bases and J by 8 bases, with 16 bases between. Germline V gene lookup returns CDR1 MNHEY and CDR2 SVGAGI. This CDR3 has 13 amino acids. General study findings and limits: Expanded peripheral T cell antigen specificity was not determined. More expanded clones were found, on average, in CD8+ than in CD4+ T cells.

About this clone: Its target is unknown.

Source: CD4+ or CD8+ T cells sorted from blood, taken in a trial of the OX40 agonist ivuxolimab. The clonotype originates from an adult with an advanced solid tumor such as melanoma, head and neck, liver or kidney cancer. The chain links TRBV6-5 to TRBJ1-2, with D hard to call. The CDR3 DNA reads TGTGCCAGCAGACCTGGCCCATGGAGAGGCTACACCTTC. Translation: CASRPGPWRGYTF.